Listed below are T cell receptor beta chains from one sample, sequenced in a study of tumor and adjacent non-tumor tissue in lung cancer. Each CDR3 protein gets one entry after TCRdb re-called the multiplex PCR reads with MiXCR. The sample contains about 50,000 distinct CDR3 sequences, about 70% of which appear only once. The sequenced sample consisted of distant non-tumor lung tissue. The receptor set was obtained from a woman aged 55-70 years with non-small cell lung cancer. Both conserved end residues are trimmed from each CDR3.

v_gene | CDR3aa
TRBV5-6 | ASSSRGHVIDIQY
TRBV6-5 | ASGRGGSHGQETHY
TRBV11-2 | ASTQVSGRGEQY
TRBV4-2 | ASTRDWERSSTNTQY
TRBV6-2/TRBV6-3 | ASSYTQQTVNTGELF
TRBV4-2 | ASSPAVSGVYEQY
TRBV29-1 | RVRSPAANTEAF
TRBV5-7 | VSSLPYRGTGDYT
TRBV10-2 | ASRAGANTGELL
TRBV11-1 | ASSSGARNTGELF
TRBV28 | ASSSRRGAYGYT
TRBV12-3/TRBV12-4 | TSSYDEQL
TRBV29-1 | SVEGRAVDTEAF
TRBV6-2/TRBV6-3 | ASSRQGSYNEQF
TRBV29-1 | SVARGLNIQY
TRBV5-4 | ASSADGPKSEIQY
TRBV4-3 | ASSQYGTSVSIAYNEQV
TRBV6-1 | AGSEATRGGAQTQY
TRBV6-5 | VSSYTGTSIGTETQY
TRBV4-3 | SSSPGQGTIDIQY
TRBV4-3 | VSSKVAVSRAYTGELF
TRBV6-5 | ASGRTGGQKIQY
TRBV11-2 | ANSPLSGVNVLT
TRBV11-3 | VSSLDCVAEFRYSDQPQH
TRBV24-1 | ASSDFSINEQF
TRBV11-2 | ASIFSSYEQY
TRBV12-3/TRBV12-4 | ASSIQGTRRMEQY
TRBV6-2/TRBV6-3 | ASSYAGTGLNSEAY
TRBV6-5 | ASSHLKGYEQY
TRBV7-2 | TSSPGQLNEKLF
TRBV6-2/TRBV6-3 | ASSGQGGYEQN
TRBV7-9 | ASSLLGQGTEAF
TRBV5-4 | ARSLERNNYGYI
TRBV11-2 | ASGAGVENIQY
TRBV20-1 | SAATTIGSSYERY
TRBV12-3/TRBV12-4 | ASSSQWAKTGYT
TRBV6-2/TRBV6-3 | ACSFSLAENTGELF
TRBV4-3 | TNSQGTSGTYEQY
TRBV20-1 | SADGGISGGQSYNEQF
TRBV7-8 | ANSPGQGTEQY
TRBV11-2 | ASSLGTGNYGYT
TRBV5-1 | ASSLSVSGNTIY
TRBV4-3 | ASIQFFTSGRAFDEQL
TRBV29-1 | SVADIYQPQH